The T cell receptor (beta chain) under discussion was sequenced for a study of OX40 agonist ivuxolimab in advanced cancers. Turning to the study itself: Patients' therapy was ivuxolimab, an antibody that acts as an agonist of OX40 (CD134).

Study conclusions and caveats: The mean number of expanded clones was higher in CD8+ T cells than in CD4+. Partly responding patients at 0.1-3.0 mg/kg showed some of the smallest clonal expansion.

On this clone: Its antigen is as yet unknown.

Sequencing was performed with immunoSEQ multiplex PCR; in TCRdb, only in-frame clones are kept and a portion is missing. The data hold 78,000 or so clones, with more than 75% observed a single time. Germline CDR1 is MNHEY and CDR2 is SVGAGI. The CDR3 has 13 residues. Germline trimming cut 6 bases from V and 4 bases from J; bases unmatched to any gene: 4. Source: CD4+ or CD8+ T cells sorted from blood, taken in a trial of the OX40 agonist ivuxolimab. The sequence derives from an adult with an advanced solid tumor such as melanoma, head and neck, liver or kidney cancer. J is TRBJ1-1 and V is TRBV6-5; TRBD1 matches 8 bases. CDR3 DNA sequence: TGTGCCAGCAGCCCCACAGGGGGCACTGAAGCTTTCTTT. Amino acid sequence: CASSPTGGTEAFF.